The rows below give T cell receptor beta chains drawn from one sample of a study of identical twins. Via MiXCR, TCRdb re-called the 5' RACE reads, giving one row per CDR3 protein. The sample shows more than 600,000 distinct CDR3 sequences, 15% to 20% of them seen only once. The same data also went into a second study, on T cells expressing NK-cell markers.

Input material: PBMCs. These receptors were taken from a woman under 30 in good health. The CDR3 runs from the conserved cysteine through the conserved F or W. Fields, in order: J gene, V gene, D gene, clone size, CDR3 protein, CDR3 DNA. The D gene is left open where the match is weak. Expanded clones are given a class, and other clones once, few, many or no size at all.

>TRBJ1-6|TRBV5-1|.|.
CASSLEGLGSPLHF
TGCGCCAGCAGCTTGGAAGGGCTCGGTTCACCCCTCCACTTT
>TRBJ1-2|TRBV12-3/TRBV12-4|.|.
CASSFWTFPDRGYTF
TGTGCCAGCAGCTTTTGGACATTCCCAGACAGGGGCTACACCTTC
>TRBJ2-7|TRBV14|TRBD1|many
CASSHGQGAYEQYF
TGTGCCAGCAGCCATGGACAGGGGGCGTACGAGCAGTACTTC
>TRBJ2-3|TRBV7-7|TRBD1|.
CASSRTGGAGDTQYF
TGTGCTAGCAGCCGAACAGGGGGCGCCGGAGATACGCAGTATTTT
>TRBJ1-2|TRBV12-3/TRBV12-4|.|few
CASSLLAEGYYGYTF
TGTGCCAGCAGTTTACTCGCAGAAGGGTACTATGGCTACACCTTC
>TRBJ2-1|TRBV4-2|TRBD2|.
CASSLQPTGTSGLNEQFF
TGTGCCAGCAGCCTACAACCCACCGGGACTAGCGGATTAAATGAGCAGTTCTTC
>TRBJ2-1|TRBV21-1|.|.
CASSIKRGGNNEQFF
TGTGCCAGCAGCATCAAGCGGGGGGGAAACAATGAGCAGTTCTTC
>TRBJ2-5|TRBV5-1|TRBD1|many
CASSLDRGETQYF
TGTGCCAGCAGTCTTGACAGGGGAGAGACCCAGTACTTC
>TRBJ2-5|TRBV5-1|.|.
CASSSPSWGIQETQYF
TGCGCCAGCAGCTCCCCTTCGTGGGGGATCCAAGAGACCCAGTACTTC
>TRBJ1-4|TRBV12-3/TRBV12-4|.|.
CASSGLSGKLFF
TGTGCCAGCAGTGGCCTTAGTGGAAAACTGTTTTTT
>TRBJ2-1|TRBV4-3|.|.
CASSPYPSSYNEQFF
TGCGCCAGCAGCCCGTACCCGAGCTCCTACAATGAGCAGTTCTTC
>TRBJ2-5|TRBV12-3/TRBV12-4|TRBD1|many
CASSLGTGGGETQYF
TGCGCCAGCAGCTTGGGAACAGGGGGCGGCGAGACCCAGTACTTC
>TRBJ2-7|TRBV5-1|.|.
CASSTGGESYEQYF
TGCGCCAGCAGCACGGGTGGGGAATCCTACGAGCAGTACTTC
>TRBJ1-3|TRBV5-1|.|.
CASSLEQPGNTIYF
TGCGCCAGCAGCTTAGAGCAGCCGGGAAACACCATATATTTT
>TRBJ1-1|TRBV12-3/TRBV12-4|.|many
CASSVGGHLNTEAFF
TGTGCCAGCAGTGTAGGAGGGCACTTGAACACTGAAGCTTTCTTT
>TRBJ1-1|TRBV6-5|.|few
CASGVETEAFF
TGTGCCAGCGGAGTCGAGACAGAAGCTTTCTTT
>TRBJ2-1|TRBV5-1|.|few
CASSLEATGGPHEQFF
TGCGCCAGCAGCTTGGAGGCCACAGGTGGACCCCATGAGCAGTTCTTC
>TRBJ2-1|TRBV27|TRBD2|.
CASSPPGAGGRNEQFF
TGTGCCAGCAGCCCCCCGGGAGCGGGGGGGAGGAATGAGCAGTTCTTC
>TRBJ2-7|TRBV7-3|.|.
CASSLTLAVSSYEQYF
TGTGCCAGCAGCTTAACGTTGGCAGTAAGCTCCTACGAGCAGTACTTC
>TRBJ1-1|TRBV7-9|.|.
CASSLTMSSPEAFF
TGTGCCAGCAGCTTAACGATGAGTAGCCCTGAAGCTTTCTTT
>TRBJ2-1|TRBV2|.|.
CASSEGPHNEQFF
TGTGCCAGCAGTGAAGGACCGCACAATGAGCAGTTCTTC
>TRBJ2-7|TRBV6-1|.|.
CASSEATGSSYEQYF
TGTGCCAGCAGTGAAGCCACAGGGTCCTCCTACGAGCAGTACTTC
>TRBJ2-1|TRBV21-1|.|.
CASRGGPSGRRGEQFF
TGTGCCAGCAGGGGGGGACCCAGCGGAAGGAGGGGTGAGCAGTTCTTC
>TRBJ2-7|TRBV7-7|.|few
CASSLRHGSYEQYF
TGTGCTAGCAGCTTAAGACACGGGTCCTACGAGCAGTACTTC
>TRBJ2-1|TRBV7-8|TRBD2|.
CASSLGGLAGYNEQFF
TGTGCCAGCAGCTTAGGAGGACTAGCGGGATACAATGAGCAGTTCTTC
>TRBJ2-1|TRBV18|.|few
CASSPQDRLEQFF
TGTGCCAGCTCACCCCAAGACAGGTTGGAGCAGTTCTTC
>TRBJ2-7|TRBV11-2|.|few
CASSLGQLGGQYF
TGTGCCAGCAGCTTGGGGCAGCTTGGCGGGCAGTACTTC
>TRBJ2-5|TRBV7-6|.|.
CASSNNGETQYF
TGTGCCAGCAGCAATAACGGCGAGACCCAGTACTTC
>TRBJ2-3|TRBV18|.|.
CASSPYVTGGTVTDTQYF
TGTGCCAGCTCACCATACGTTACGGGAGGGACAGTCACAGATACGCAGTATTTT
>TRBJ2-7|TRBV12-3/TRBV12-4|.|few
CASSIYEQYF
TGTGCCAGCAGTATATACGAGCAGTACTTC
>TRBJ2-3|TRBV20-1|.|.
CSASEVAGDTQYF
TGCAGTGCTAGTGAGGTCGCGGGAGATACGCAGTATTTT
>TRBJ1-4|TRBV6-1|.|.
CASSDDRRVGREELFF
TGTGCCAGCAGTGATGACCGCCGGGTGGGACGGGAAGAACTGTTTTTT
>TRBJ1-2|TRBV6-1|.|few
CASSRRQDTTHYGYTF
TGTGCCAGCAGTAGACGACAGGATACTACTCATTATGGCTACACCTTC
>TRBJ2-1|TRBV7-2|.|.
CASSLAGWGDEQFF
TGTGCCAGCAGCTTAGCAGGCTGGGGCGATGAGCAGTTCTTC
>TRBJ1-5|TRBV24-1|.|few
CATSEQGAKPQHF
TGTGCCACCAGTGAACAGGGAGCGAAGCCCCAGCATTTT
>TRBJ1-5|TRBV10-3|.|few
CAISEASINQPQHF
TGTGCCATCAGTGAGGCCAGTATCAATCAGCCCCAGCATTTT
>TRBJ2-1|TRBV5-5|TRBD2|.
CASSLEAGGWYEQFF
TGTGCCAGCAGCTTGGAGGCGGGAGGATGGTATGAGCAGTTCTTC
>TRBJ1-5|TRBV6-5|.|many
CASSYSRGSNQPQHF
TGTGCCAGCAGTTACTCCAGGGGCAGCAATCAGCCCCAGCATTTT
>TRBJ2-7|TRBV18|TRBD1|.
CASSEGGAIYEQYF
TGTGCCAGCTCAGAAGGGGGCGCGATCTACGAGCAGTACTTC
>TRBJ2-7|TRBV19|TRBD2|.
CASSSGWTSGRYEQYF
TGTGCCAGTAGCTCCGGATGGACTAGCGGGAGGTACGAGCAGTACTTC
>TRBJ1-2|TRBV9|.|.
CASSDGTLLPFGYTF
TGTGCCAGCAGCGATGGGACCTTGCTCCCCTTTGGCTACACCTTC
>TRBJ2-3|TRBV7-2|.|few
CASSLVVTNTDTQYF
TGTGCCAGCAGCTTAGTAGTGACTAACACAGATACGCAGTATTTT
>TRBJ2-3|TRBV7-8|.|few
CASSHYLRTSHDTDTQYF
TGTGCCAGCAGCCATTATTTGAGGACAAGCCACGACACAGATACGCAGTATTTT